This T cell receptor (beta chain) was obtained from a study of blood T cell repertoires in COVID-19. Only in-frame clones appear in the TCRdb table, and some are missing; sequencing was by immunoSEQ multiplex PCR. This table holds under 250,000 clones, 86% found once. This CDR3 is built from 14 residues. J was trimmed by 1 base and V by 4 bases; bases with no gene match: 2. Looked up from germline, CDR1 is SGHTA and CDR2 is FQGNSA. The chain employs TRBV7-2 and TRBJ1-2; TRBD1 agrees at 8 bases. The sequencing input was peripheral blood. The sequence derives from an elderly woman with COVID-19, enrolled during active disease. CDR3 residues: CASSSDRGNYGYTF. The DNA for the CDR3 is TGTGCCAGCAGCTCAGACAGGGGTAACTATGGCTACACCTTC. Full variable domain (rest looked up from reference TRBV7-2 and TRBJ1-2): GAGVSQSPSNKVTEKGKDVELRCDPISGHTALYWYRQSLGQGLEFLIYFQGNSAPDKSGLPSDRFSAERTGGSVSTLTIQRTQQEDSAVYLCASSSDRGNYGYTFGSGTRLTVV.